Detailed here is one T cell receptor beta chain. This sample was included in a study of shared T cell receptors in the human thymus. CDR1 is GTSNPN and CDR2 is SVGIG in the germline V gene (reference sequence). V dropped 1 base and J dropped 6 bases, with 9 bases sitting between them. The CDR3 is 13 amino acids. Sequencing used immunoSEQ multiplex PCR; TCRdb keeps in-frame clones, though not all of them. This sample has about 380,000 clones, with more than 85% found just once. The TCR comes from a human donor. Sequencing input: thymocytes. The V and J genes are TRBV30 and TRBJ2-2; possibly TRBD1 or TRBD2 for D (5 bases each). CDR3 in amino acids: CAWSGGSAGELFF. In DNA form, the CDR3 reads TGTGCCTGGAGTGGGGGGTCGGCCGGGGAGCTGTTTTTT.